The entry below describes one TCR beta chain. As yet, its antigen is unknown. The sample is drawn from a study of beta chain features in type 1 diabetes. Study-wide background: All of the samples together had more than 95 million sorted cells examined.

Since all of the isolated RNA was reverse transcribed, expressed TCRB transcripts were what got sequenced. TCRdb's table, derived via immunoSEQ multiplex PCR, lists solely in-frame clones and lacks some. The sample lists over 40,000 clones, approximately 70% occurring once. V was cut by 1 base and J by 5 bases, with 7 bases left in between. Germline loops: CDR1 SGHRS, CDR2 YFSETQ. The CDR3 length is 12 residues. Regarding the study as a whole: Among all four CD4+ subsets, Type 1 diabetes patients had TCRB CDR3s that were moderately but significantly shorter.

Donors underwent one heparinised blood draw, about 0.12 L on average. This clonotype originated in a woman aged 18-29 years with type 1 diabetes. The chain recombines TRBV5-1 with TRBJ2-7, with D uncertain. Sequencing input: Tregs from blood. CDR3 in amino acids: CASSLYRHEQYF. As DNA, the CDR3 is TGCGCCAGCAGCTTGTACAGACACGAGCAGTACTTC.